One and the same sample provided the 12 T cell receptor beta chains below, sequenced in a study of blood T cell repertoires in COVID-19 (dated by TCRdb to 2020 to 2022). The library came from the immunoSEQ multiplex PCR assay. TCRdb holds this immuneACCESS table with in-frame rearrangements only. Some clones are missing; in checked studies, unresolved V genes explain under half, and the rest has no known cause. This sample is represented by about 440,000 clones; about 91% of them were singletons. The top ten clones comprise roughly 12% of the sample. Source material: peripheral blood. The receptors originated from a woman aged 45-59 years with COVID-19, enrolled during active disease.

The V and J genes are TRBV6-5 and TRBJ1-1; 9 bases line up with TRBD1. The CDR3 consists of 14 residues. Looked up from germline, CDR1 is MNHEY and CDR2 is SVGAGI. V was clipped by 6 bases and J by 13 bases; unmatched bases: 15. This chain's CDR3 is CASRTPGQGPWNFF. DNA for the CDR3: TGTGCCAGCAGGACCCCTGGACAGGGGCCCTGGAATTTCTTT.

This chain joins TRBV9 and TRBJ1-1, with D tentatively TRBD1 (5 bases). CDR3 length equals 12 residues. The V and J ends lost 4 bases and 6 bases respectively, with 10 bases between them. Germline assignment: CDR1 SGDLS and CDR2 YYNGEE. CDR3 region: CASSPGGAEAFF. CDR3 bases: TGTGCCAGCAGCCCGGGGGGGGCTGAAGCTTTCTTT.

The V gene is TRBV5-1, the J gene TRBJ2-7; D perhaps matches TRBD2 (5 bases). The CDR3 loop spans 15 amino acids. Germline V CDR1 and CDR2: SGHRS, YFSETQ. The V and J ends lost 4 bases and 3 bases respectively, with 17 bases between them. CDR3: CASSRLRAVYYEQYF. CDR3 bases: TGCGCCAGCAGCCGCCTGAGGGCGGTGTACTACGAGCAGTACTTC.

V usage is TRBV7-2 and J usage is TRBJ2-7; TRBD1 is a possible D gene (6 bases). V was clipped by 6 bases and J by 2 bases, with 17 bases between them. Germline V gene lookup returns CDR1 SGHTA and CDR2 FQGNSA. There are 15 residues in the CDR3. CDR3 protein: CASRPGQRYPYEQYF. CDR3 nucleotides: TGTGCCAGCAGACCTGGACAGCGATATCCCTACGAGCAGTACTTC. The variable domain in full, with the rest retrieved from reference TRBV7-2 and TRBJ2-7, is GAGVSQSPSNKVTEKGKDVELRCDPISGHTALYWYRQSLGQGLEFLIYFQGNSAPDKSGLPSDRFSAERTGGSVSTLTIQRTQQEDSAVYLCASRPGQRYPYEQYFGPGTRLTVT.

In DNA form, the CDR3 reads TGCAGCGCGCCCGGGGGGGGGACTCCCGTAGATACGCAGTATTTT. Amino acid sequence: CSAPGGGTPVDTQYF. The chain recombines TRBV29-1 with TRBJ2-3; 8 nucleotides match TRBD2. After removal of 7 bases from V and 5 bases from J, the junction contained 14 bases not matched to a gene. This CDR3 spans 15 amino acids. CDR1 is SQVTM, CDR2 ANQGSEA, per germline.

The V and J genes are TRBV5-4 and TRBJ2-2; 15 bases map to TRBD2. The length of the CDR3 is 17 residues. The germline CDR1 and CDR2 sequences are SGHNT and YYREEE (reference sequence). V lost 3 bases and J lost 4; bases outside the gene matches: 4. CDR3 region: CASSWGLAGGITGELFF. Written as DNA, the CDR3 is TGTGCCAGCAGCTGGGGACTAGCGGGGGGCATCACCGGGGAGCTGTTTTTT.

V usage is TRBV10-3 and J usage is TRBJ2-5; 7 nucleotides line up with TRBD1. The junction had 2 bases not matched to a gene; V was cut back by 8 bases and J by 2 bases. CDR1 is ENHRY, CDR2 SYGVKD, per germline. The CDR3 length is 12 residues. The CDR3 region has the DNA TGTGCCATCGGGGACAGACAAGAGACCCAGTACTTC. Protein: CAIGDRQETQYF.

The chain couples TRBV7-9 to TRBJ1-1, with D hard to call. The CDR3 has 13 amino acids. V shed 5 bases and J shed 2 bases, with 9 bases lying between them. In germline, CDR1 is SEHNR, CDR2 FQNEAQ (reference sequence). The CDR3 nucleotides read TGTGCCAGCAGCACACAAACAAACACTGAAGCTTTCTTT. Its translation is CASSTQTNTEAFF. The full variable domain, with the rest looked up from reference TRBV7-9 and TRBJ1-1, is DTGVSQNPRHKITKRGQNVTFRCDPISEHNRLYWYRQTLGQGPEFLTYFQNEAQLEKSRLLSDRFSAERPKGSFSTLEIQRTEQGDSAMYLCASSTQTNTEAFFGQGTRLTVV.

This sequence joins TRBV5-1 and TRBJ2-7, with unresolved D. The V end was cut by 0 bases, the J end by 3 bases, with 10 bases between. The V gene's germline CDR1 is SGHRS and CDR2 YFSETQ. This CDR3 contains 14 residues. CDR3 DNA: TGCGCCAGCAGCTTGGACTCCGTCAACTACGAGCAGTACTTC. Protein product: CASSLDSVNYEQYF.

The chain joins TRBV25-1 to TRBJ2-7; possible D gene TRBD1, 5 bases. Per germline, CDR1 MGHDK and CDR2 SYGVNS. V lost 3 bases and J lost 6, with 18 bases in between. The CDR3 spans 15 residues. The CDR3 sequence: CASSDTSRVTGEQYF. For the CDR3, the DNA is TGTGCCAGCAGTGATACTTCCAGGGTGACCGGCGAGCAGTACTTC.

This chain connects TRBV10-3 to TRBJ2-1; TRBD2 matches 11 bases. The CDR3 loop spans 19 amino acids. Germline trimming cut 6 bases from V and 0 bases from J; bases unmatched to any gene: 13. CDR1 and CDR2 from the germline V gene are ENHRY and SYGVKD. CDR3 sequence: CAIRPTLAGAESSYNEQFF. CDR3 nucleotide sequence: TGTGCCATCAGGCCAACACTAGCGGGGGCCGAAAGCTCCTACAATGAGCAGTTCTTC.

The CDR3 DNA follows: TGTGCCAGCAGTTTTTCAGGGGGAGGTCTTGGAGGGGAGACCCAGTACTTC. Translating it yields CASSFSGGGLGGETQYF. The chain is built from TRBV28 and TRBJ2-5; tentative D call: TRBD1 (7 bases). Trimming removed 3 bases at V and 5 bases at J, with 22 bases between. The V gene's germline CDR1 is MDHEN and CDR2 SYDVKM. This CDR3 is 17 amino acids long.